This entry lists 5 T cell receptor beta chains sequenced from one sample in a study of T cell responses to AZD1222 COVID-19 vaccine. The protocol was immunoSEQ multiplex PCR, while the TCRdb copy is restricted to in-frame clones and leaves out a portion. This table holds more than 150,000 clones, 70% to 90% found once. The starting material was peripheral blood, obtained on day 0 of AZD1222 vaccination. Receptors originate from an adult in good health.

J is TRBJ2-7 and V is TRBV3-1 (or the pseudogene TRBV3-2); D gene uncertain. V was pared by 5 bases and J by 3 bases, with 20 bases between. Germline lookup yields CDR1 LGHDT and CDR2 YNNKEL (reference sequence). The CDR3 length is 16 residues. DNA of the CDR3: TGTGCCAGCAGCGAAGGCCAGGCAGGACCAAACTACGAGCAGTACTTC. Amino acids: CASSEGQAGPNYEQYF.

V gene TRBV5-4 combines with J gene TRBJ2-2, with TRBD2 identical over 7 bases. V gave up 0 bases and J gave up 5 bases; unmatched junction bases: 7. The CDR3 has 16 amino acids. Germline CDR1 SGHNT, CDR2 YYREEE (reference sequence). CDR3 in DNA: TGTGCCAGCAGCTTGGGGTCTAGCGGATATACCGGGGAGCTGTTTTTT. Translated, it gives CASSLGSSGYTGELFF. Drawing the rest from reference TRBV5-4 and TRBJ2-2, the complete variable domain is ETGVTQSPTHLIKTRGQQVTLRCSSQSGHNTVSWYQQALGQGPQFIFQYYREEENGRGNFPPRFSGLQFPNYSSELNVNALELDDSALYLCASSLGSSGYTGELFFGEGSRLTVL.

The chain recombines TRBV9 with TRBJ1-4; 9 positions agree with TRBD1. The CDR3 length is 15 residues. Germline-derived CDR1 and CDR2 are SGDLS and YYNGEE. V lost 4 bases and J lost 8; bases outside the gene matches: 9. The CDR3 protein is CASSKTGTGPEKLFF. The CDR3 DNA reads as TGTGCCAGCAGCAAAACCGGGACAGGGCCCGAAAAACTGTTTTTT.

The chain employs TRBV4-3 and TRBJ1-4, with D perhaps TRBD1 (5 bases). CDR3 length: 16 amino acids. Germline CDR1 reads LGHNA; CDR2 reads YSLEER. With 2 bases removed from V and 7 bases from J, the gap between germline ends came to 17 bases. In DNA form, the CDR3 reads TGCGCCAGCAGCCAAACTCCAGGATCAAGGGGTGAAAAACTGTTTTTT. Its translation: CASSQTPGSRGEKLFF.

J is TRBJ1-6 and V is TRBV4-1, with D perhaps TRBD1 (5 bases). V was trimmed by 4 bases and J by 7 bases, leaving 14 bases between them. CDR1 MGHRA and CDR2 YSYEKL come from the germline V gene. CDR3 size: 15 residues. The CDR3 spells CASSRSATANSPLHF. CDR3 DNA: TGCGCCAGCAGCCGATCGGCGACAGCAAATTCACCCCTCCACTTT.